By proportion, the clone carrying this T cell receptor (beta chain) is medium-sized. The germline V gene has CDR1 MNHEY and CDR2 SMNVEV (reference sequence). Trimming stripped 3 bases from V and 2 bases from J, with 13 bases between. The CDR3 loop spans 15 amino acids. The entry originates in a study of T cells after yellow fever vaccination. TCRdb re-derived calls from the 5' RACE reads in MiXCR, one entry per CDR3 protein. The sample consists of 25,000 to 40,000 distinct CDR3 sequences, 6% to 8.5% of them appearing once. The clonotype was recovered from a man aged 18 to 29 who received the YFV17D yellow fever vaccine. The chain couples TRBV27 to TRBJ2-5; TRBD1 might be the D (5 bases). The sample here was PBMCs, either bulk or a sorted T-cell subset (CD4+, CD8+, memory, or dextramer-sorted; not recorded which), taken on the day of the first yellow fever vaccination. Here the CDR3 reads CASSFGQGQQETQYF. CDR3 in DNA: TGTGCCAGCAGTTTCGGCCAGGGCCAACAAGAGACCCAGTACTTC.